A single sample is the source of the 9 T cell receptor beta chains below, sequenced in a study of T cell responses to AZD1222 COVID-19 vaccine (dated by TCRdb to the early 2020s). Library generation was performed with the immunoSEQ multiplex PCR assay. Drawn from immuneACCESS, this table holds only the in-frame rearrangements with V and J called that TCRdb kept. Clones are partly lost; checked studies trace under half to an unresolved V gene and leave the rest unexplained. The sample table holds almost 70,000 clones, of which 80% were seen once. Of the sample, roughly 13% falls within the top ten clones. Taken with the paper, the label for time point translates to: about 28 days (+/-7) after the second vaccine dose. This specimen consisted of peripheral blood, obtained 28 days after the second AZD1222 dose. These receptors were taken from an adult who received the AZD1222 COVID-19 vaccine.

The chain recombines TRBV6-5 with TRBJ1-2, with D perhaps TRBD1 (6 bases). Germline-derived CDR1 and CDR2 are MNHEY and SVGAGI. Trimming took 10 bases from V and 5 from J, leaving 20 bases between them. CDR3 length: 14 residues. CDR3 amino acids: CATRGPIPSYGYTF. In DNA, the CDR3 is TGTGCCACCAGGGGACCGATTCCTTCTTATGGCTACACCTTC.

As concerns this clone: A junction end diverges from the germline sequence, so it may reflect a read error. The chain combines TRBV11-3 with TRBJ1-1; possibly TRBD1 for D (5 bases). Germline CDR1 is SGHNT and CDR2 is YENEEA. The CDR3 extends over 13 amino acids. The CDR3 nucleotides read TGTGCCAGCAGCCTAGAACGGGGGTCTGAAGCTTTCTTT. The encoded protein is CASSLERGSEAFF.

For the CDR3, the DNA is TGTGCCAGCAGTGAAGTGGGCACCGGGGAGCTGTTTTTT. Residues: CASSEVGTGELFF. The chain has TRBV6-4 and TRBJ2-2; D gene uncertain. CDR3 length equals 13 residues. Trimming removed 3 bases at V and 4 bases at J, with 6 bases between. Germline V gene sequence: CDR1 MRHNA, CDR2 SNTAGT.

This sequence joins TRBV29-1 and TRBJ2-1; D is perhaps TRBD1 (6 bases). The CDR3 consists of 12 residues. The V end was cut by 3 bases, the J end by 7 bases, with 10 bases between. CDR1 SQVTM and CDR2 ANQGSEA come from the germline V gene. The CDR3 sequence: CSVEWQGNEQFF. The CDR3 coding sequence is TGCAGCGTTGAGTGGCAGGGGAATGAGCAGTTCTTC.

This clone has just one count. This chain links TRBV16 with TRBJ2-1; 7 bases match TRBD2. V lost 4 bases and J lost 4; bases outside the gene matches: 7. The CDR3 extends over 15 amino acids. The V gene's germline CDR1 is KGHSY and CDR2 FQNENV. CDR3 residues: CASSLAGDRYNEQFF. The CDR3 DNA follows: TGTGCCAGCAGCCTTGCGGGGGACCGTTACAATGAGCAGTTCTTC.

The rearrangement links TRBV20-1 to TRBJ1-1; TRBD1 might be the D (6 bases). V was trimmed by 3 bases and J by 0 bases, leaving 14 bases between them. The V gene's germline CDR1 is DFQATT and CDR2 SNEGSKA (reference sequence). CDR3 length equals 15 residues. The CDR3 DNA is TGCAGTGCTAGTCGGACAGAAAAATTGAACACTGAAGCTTTCTTT. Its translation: CSASRTEKLNTEAFF.

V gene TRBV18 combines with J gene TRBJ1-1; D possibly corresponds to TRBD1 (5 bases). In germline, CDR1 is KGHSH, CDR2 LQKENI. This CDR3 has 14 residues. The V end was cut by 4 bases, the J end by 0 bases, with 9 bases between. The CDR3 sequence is CASSLQGLNTEAFF. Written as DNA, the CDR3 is TGTGCCAGCTCACTTCAGGGATTGAACACTGAAGCTTTCTTT.

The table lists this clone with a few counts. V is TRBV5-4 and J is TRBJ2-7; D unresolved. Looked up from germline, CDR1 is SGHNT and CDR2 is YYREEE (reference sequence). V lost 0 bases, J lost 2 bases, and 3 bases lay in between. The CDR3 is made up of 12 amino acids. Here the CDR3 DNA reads TGTGCCAGCAGCTTGGGAACCTACGAGCAGTACTTC. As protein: CASSLGTYEQYF.

CDR3 region: CASSPLGQGKNSPLHF. CDR3 bases: TGTGCCAGTAGTCCCTTAGGACAGGGGAAAAATTCACCCCTCCACTTT. The chain carries TRBV19 and TRBJ1-6, with TRBD1 matching over 9 bases. This CDR3 is built from 16 residues. V shed 5 bases, J shed 7 bases, and the junction held 9 bases outside the gene matches. Germline V gene lookup returns CDR1 LNHDA and CDR2 SQIVND (reference sequence).